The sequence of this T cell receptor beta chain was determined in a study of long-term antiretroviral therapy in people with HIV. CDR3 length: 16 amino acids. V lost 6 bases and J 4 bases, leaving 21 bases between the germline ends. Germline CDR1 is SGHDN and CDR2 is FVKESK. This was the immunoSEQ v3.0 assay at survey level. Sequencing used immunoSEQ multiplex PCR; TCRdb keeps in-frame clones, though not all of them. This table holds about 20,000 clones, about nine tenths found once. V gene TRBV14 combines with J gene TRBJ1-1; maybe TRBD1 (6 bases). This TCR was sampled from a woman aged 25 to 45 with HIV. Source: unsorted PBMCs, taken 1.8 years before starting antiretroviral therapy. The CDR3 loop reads CASSQGTSITGTEAFF. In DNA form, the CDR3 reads TGTGCCAGCAGTCAGGGGACATCTATTACTGGCACTGAAGCTTTCTTT.